The rows below give T cell receptor beta chains drawn from one sample of a study of shared clonotypes between healthy human individuals. Some clones are missing from TCRdb's copy, which holds only in-frame ones; the method was immunoSEQ multiplex PCR. The table lists about 1.4 million clones, roughly 96% of them singletons. The sample consisted of naive CD4+ T cells sorted from blood. These receptors came from a man younger than 45 in good health. Both conserved end residues are part of each CDR3. The order of the fields is D gene, J gene, CDR3 length, V gene, clone size, CDR3 DNA, CDR3 protein. D genes are given only for firm matches. A clone size is listed for some rows: how often the clone was seen (once, few, many), or a class if it is expanded.

d_gene: -
j_gene: TRBJ2-7
len: 15
v_gene: TRBV25-1
abundance: -
CDR3nt: TGTGCCAGCAGTGAATATGGTGGCAGGGGCTACGAGCAGTACTTC
CDR3aa: CASSEYGGRGYEQYF

d_gene: -
j_gene: TRBJ2-1
len: 16
v_gene: TRBV2
abundance: -
CDR3nt: TGTGCCAGCAGTGAACCACTACGTACTGGGTTTTATGAGCAGTTCTTC
CDR3aa: CASSEPLRTGFYEQFF

d_gene: -
j_gene: TRBJ2-2
len: 12
v_gene: TRBV6-5
abundance: -
CDR3nt: TGTGCCAGCAGTTATGTCACCGGGGAGCTGTTTTTT
CDR3aa: CASSYVTGELFF

d_gene: TRBD1
j_gene: TRBJ2-2
len: 16
v_gene: TRBV7-9
abundance: -
CDR3nt: TGTGCCAGCAGCTCACCAGACAGGGGCAACACCGGGGAGCTGTTTTTT
CDR3aa: CASSSPDRGNTGELFF

d_gene: -
j_gene: TRBJ2-3
len: 17
v_gene: TRBV5-6
abundance: -
CDR3nt: TGTGCCAGCAGCCCAACAGCCGGCGGAGCCCGCACAGATACGCAGTATTTT
CDR3aa: CASSPTAGGARTDTQYF

d_gene: -
j_gene: TRBJ2-2
len: 13
v_gene: TRBV2
abundance: -
CDR3nt: TGTGCCAGCAGTGTAAAATTAGGCGGGGAGCTGTTTTTT
CDR3aa: CASSVKLGGELFF

d_gene: TRBD2
j_gene: TRBJ2-1
len: 16
v_gene: TRBV28
abundance: -
CDR3nt: TGTGCCAGCAGCCGGACTAGCGGGATTGGTAGGAATGAGCAGTTCTTC
CDR3aa: CASSRTSGIGRNEQFF

d_gene: TRBD1
j_gene: TRBJ2-1
len: 16
v_gene: TRBV27
abundance: once
CDR3nt: TGTGCCAGCAGCAGTTTTACCGGGACAGGGGACAATGAGCAGTTCTTC
CDR3aa: CASSSFTGTGDNEQFF

d_gene: -
j_gene: TRBJ1-3
len: 16
v_gene: TRBV28
abundance: -
CDR3nt: TGTGCCAGCAGTTCCCCGACAGCTCCCTCTGGAAACACCATATATTTT
CDR3aa: CASSSPTAPSGNTIYF

d_gene: -
j_gene: TRBJ2-4
len: 15
v_gene: TRBV6-5
abundance: -
CDR3nt: TGTGCCAGCAGTGCTCCGGGGATAGCCAAAAACATTCAGTACTTC
CDR3aa: CASSAPGIAKNIQYF

d_gene: -
j_gene: TRBJ1-4
len: 14
v_gene: TRBV6-5
abundance: -
CDR3nt: TGTGCCAGCAGTTACAGGTTAGGGAAGGAAAAACTGTTTTTT
CDR3aa: CASSYRLGKEKLFF

d_gene: -
j_gene: TRBJ2-7
len: 19
v_gene: TRBV12-5
abundance: few
CDR3nt: TGTGCTAGTGGCCCAAACGGGGCAGGGGAGCGGCGGGAGTGCCGCGAGCAGTACTTC
CDR3aa: CASGPNGAGERRECREQYF

d_gene: TRBD2
j_gene: TRBJ2-5
len: 14
v_gene: TRBV7-2
abundance: -
CDR3nt: TGTGCCAGCAGCCTGACCCTCTCTAGCGGGATCCAGTACTTC
CDR3aa: CASSLTLSSGIQYF

d_gene: TRBD2
j_gene: TRBJ2-7
len: 14
v_gene: TRBV27
abundance: few
CDR3nt: TGTGCCAGCAGAGGAGCGGGATTGCCCTACGAGCAGTACTTC
CDR3aa: CASRGAGLPYEQYF

d_gene: -
j_gene: TRBJ1-2
len: 17
v_gene: TRBV7-2
abundance: -
CDR3nt: TGTGCCAGCAGCTTAGAGCCTCTGAATTGGGTGGGCTATGGCTACACCTTC
CDR3aa: CASSLEPLNWVGYGYTF

d_gene: -
j_gene: TRBJ1-5
len: 13
v_gene: TRBV2
abundance: -
CDR3nt: TGTGCCAGCAGTGATGAACGGGAGGCGCCCCAGCATTTT
CDR3aa: CASSDEREAPQHF

d_gene: TRBD1
j_gene: TRBJ2-2
len: 16
v_gene: TRBV9
abundance: once
CDR3nt: TGTGCCAGCAGCCCTCTGGACAGGGGGTTGGCCGGGGAGCTGTTTTTT
CDR3aa: CASSPLDRGLAGELFF

d_gene: -
j_gene: TRBJ2-7
len: 14
v_gene: TRBV28
abundance: -
CDR3nt: TGTGCCAGCAGAACCCACGGGCGTGGGGAGGAGCAGTACTTC
CDR3aa: CASRTHGRGEEQYF

d_gene: -
j_gene: TRBJ2-7
len: 13
v_gene: TRBV7-2
abundance: -
CDR3nt: TGTGCCAGCAGCTTAGCAGGGGGTCACGAGCAGTACTTC
CDR3aa: CASSLAGGHEQYF

d_gene: -
j_gene: TRBJ2-2
len: 14
v_gene: TRBV5-1
abundance: -
CDR3nt: TGCGCCACCAGGGGTTCGTCGAACACCGGGGAGCTGTTTTTT
CDR3aa: CATRGSSNTGELFF

d_gene: -
j_gene: TRBJ1-2
len: 14
v_gene: TRBV18
abundance: once
CDR3nt: TGTGCCAGCTCACCTGCAGACAGCCCCTATGGCTACACCTTC
CDR3aa: CASSPADSPYGYTF

d_gene: TRBD2
j_gene: TRBJ2-7
len: 15
v_gene: TRBV7-2
abundance: -
CDR3nt: TGTGCCAGCAGCTTGGTTTCTAGCGGTTCCTACGAGCAGTACTTC
CDR3aa: CASSLVSSGSYEQYF

d_gene: -
j_gene: TRBJ2-1
len: 15
v_gene: TRBV10-2
abundance: -
CDR3nt: TGCGCCAGTCGAAGTCCCATCCGTCGGTACAATGAGCAGTTCTTC
CDR3aa: CASRSPIRRYNEQFF

d_gene: -
j_gene: TRBJ2-2
len: 17
v_gene: TRBV6-1
abundance: -
CDR3nt: TGTGCCAGCAGTGAACGCGCCTCAGGGGTTTTCACCGGGGAGCTGTTTTTT
CDR3aa: CASSERASGVFTGELFF